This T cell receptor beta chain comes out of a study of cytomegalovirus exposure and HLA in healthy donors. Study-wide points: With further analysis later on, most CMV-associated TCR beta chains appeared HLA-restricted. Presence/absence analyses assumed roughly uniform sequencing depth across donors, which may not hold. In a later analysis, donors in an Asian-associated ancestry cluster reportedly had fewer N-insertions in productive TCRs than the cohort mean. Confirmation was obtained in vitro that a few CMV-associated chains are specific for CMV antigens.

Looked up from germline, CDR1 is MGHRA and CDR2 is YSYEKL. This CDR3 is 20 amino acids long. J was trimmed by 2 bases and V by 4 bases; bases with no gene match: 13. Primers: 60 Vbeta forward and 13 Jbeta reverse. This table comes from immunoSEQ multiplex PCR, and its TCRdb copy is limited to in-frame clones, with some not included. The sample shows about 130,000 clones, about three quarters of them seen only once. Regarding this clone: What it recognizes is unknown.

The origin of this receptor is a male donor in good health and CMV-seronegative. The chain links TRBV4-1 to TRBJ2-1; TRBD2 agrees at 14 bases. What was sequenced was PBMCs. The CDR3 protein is CASSPDPRTSGRRTYNEQFF. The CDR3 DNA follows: TGCGCCAGCAGCCCAGATCCCCGGACTAGCGGGAGGAGGACCTACAATGAGCAGTTCTTC.